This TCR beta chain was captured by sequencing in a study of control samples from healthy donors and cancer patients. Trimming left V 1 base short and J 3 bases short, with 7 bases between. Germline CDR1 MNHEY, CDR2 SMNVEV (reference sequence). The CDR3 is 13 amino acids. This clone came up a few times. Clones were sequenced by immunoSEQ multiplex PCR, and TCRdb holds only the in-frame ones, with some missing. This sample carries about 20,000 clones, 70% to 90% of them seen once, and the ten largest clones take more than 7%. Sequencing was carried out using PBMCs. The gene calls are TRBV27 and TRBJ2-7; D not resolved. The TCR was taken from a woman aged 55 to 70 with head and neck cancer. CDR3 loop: CASSLLGNYEQYF. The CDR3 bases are TGTGCCAGCAGTTTATTAGGAAACTACGAGCAGTACTTC.